This T cell receptor (beta chain) comes out of a study of identical twins. Findings and caveats of the study: Fewer insertions characterized abundant cord blood beta clonotypes, whereas memory repertoires showed none. Twin-shared out-of-frame alpha sequences were enriched for low generation probability.

A template switching step contributed a universal primer site, while unique molecular identifiers were present in the cDNA. TCRdb re-called the 5' RACE reads with MiXCR, one entry per CDR3 protein. Of 500,000 to 650,000 distinct CDR3 sequences in the sample, about 7.1% are singletons; the top ten hold 1.6%. Concerning this clonotype itself: Its antigen remains unknown.

CDR1 SNHLY and CDR2 FYNNEI come from the germline V gene. J was trimmed by 5 bases and V by 5 bases; bases with no gene match: 8. The CDR3 consists of 15 residues. The same sample was also used in a study of yellow fever vaccine responses in identical twins.

The source of this sequence is a woman younger than 30 in good health. The sample comprised PBMCs. This sequence joins TRBV2 and TRBJ1-1; 10 positions match TRBD1. CDR3 DNA: TGTGCCAGCAGTTCTCGGACAGGGGGGGGGACTGAAGCTTTCTTT. The encoded protein is CASSSRTGGGTEAFF.